This is a list of T cell receptor beta chains from one sample in a study of breast tumors, draining lymph nodes, adjacent tissues. One entry per CDR3 protein results from TCRdb running MiXCR on the multiplex PCR reads. The data contain about 130,000 distinct CDR3 sequences, about 20% of them seen just once; the ten biggest clones take up around 2.2%. The sample taken for sequencing was axillary lymph node tissue. The receptors here all came from a female donor with breast cancer. Some clones in this sample may be carry-over from other donors' samples. The conserved cysteine and the conserved F or W are not part of the CDR3 here.

CDR3aa: ARSRSPSGRAGEQF
j_gene: TRBJ2-1
v_gene: TRBV4-1

CDR3aa: SARAPGTPAGEQY
j_gene: TRBJ2-7
v_gene: TRBV20-1

CDR3aa: ASSGGAEYNEQF
j_gene: TRBJ2-1
v_gene: TRBV2

CDR3aa: ASRPPGTQSPLH
j_gene: TRBJ1-6
v_gene: TRBV6-1

CDR3aa: ASSPLGRRETNEKLV
j_gene: TRBJ1-4
v_gene: TRBV2

CDR3aa: ASSAQGTGELF
j_gene: TRBJ2-2
v_gene: TRBV7-9

CDR3aa: ASTLRGGINEQF
j_gene: TRBJ2-1
v_gene: TRBV6-5

CDR3aa: ASSSRTGNNEQF
j_gene: TRBJ2-1
v_gene: TRBV5-8

CDR3aa: ASSRGLADTDTQY
j_gene: TRBJ2-3
v_gene: TRBV2

CDR3aa: ASSPGTSGPYEQY
j_gene: TRBJ2-7
v_gene: TRBV9

CDR3aa: ASSLDGRTQETQY
j_gene: TRBJ2-5
v_gene: TRBV11-2

CDR3aa: ASSRQGGTDTQY
j_gene: TRBJ2-3
v_gene: TRBV11-2

CDR3aa: ASSGTVLTEAF
j_gene: TRBJ1-1
v_gene: TRBV9

CDR3aa: ASSSSGATTGELF
j_gene: TRBJ2-2
v_gene: TRBV18

CDR3aa: AWFPGLGTDTQY
j_gene: TRBJ2-3
v_gene: TRBV30

CDR3aa: ASSLASGNTGELF
j_gene: TRBJ2-2
v_gene: TRBV5-1